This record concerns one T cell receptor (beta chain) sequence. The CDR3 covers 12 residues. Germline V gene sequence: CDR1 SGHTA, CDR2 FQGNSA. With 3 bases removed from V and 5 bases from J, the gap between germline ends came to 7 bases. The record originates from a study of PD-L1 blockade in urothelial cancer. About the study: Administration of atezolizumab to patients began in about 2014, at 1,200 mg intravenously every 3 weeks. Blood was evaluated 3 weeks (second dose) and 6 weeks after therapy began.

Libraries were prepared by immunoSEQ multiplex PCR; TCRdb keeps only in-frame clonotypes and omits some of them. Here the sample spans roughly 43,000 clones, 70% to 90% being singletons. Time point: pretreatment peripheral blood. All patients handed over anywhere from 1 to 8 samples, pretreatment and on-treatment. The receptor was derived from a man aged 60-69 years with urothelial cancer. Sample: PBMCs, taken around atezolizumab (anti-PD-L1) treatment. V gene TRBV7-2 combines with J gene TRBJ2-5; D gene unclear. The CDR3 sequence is CASSFPGETQYF. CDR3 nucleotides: TGTGCCAGCAGCTTCCCCGGGGAGACCCAGTACTTC.